The 27 T cell receptor beta chains below all came from one sample that was sequenced in a study of identical twins. MiXCR was run by TCRdb on the 5' RACE reads, yielding one entry per CDR3 protein. The top ten hold around 40% of the sample, which has about 190,000 distinct CDR3 sequences, approximately 16% seen once. The same sample was also used in a study of T cells expressing NK-cell markers.

The sequenced material came from CD8+ T cells sorted from blood. All receptors derive from a woman between 18 and 29 years old in good health.

This clonotype was observed a handful of times. The V call is TRBV20-1, the J call TRBJ1-5; 10 bases map to TRBD1. V was pared by 4 bases and J by 5 bases, with 11 bases of the junction left unmatched. CDR1 is DFQATT, CDR2 SNEGSKA, per germline (reference sequence). The CDR3 contains 16 residues. The CDR3 protein is CSATPGQGKWDQPQHF. CDR3 DNA sequence: TGCAGTGCTACACCGGGACAGGGGAAGTGGGATCAGCCCCAGCATTTT.

The V call is TRBV14, the J call TRBJ1-5; 7 bases are a match to TRBD1. Looked up from germline, CDR1 is SGHDN and CDR2 is FVKESK. The CDR3 contains 20 residues. The V gene end was trimmed by 4 bases and the J gene end by 0 bases; junction bases not matched to a gene: 18. The CDR3 reads CASSRYTRDRYPNSNQPQHF. The CDR3 DNA sequence: TGTGCCAGCAGCCGTTACACCCGGGACAGATACCCGAATAGCAATCAGCCCCAGCATTTT.

This clonotype showed up just a few times. The rearrangement links TRBV7-2 to TRBJ1-1; D is undetermined. V lost 7 bases to trimming and J lost 1 base, with 10 bases between them. CDR3 length: 13 residues. In germline, CDR1 is SGHTA, CDR2 FQGNSA. In nucleotides, the CDR3 is TGTGCCAGCAACCCTTCAGGGAACACTGAAGCTTTCTTT. It encodes CASNPSGNTEAFF.

This clonotype came up many times. The CDR3 DNA follows: TGTGCCAGCAGTTACCGCAGGGACTTGAGCTCCTACAATGAGCAGTTCTTC. It encodes CASSYRRDLSSYNEQFF. The V and J genes are TRBV6-2 or TRBV6-3 and TRBJ2-1, with D maybe TRBD2 (6 bases). The CDR3 loop spans 17 amino acids. Germline V CDR1 and CDR2: MNHEY, SVGEGT. The ends were cut back, 2 bases at V and 0 bases at J, with 14 bases in the middle.

This clonotype was counted a few times. The chain uses TRBV13 and TRBJ2-1, with 9 bases fitting TRBD1. V lost 5 bases to trimming and J lost 7 bases; unmatched junction nucleotides: 12. This CDR3 spans 16 amino acids. Germline V CDR1 and CDR2: PRHDT, FYEKMQ (reference sequence). The CDR3 protein is CASSDSGGTGLNEQFF. CDR3 coding DNA: TGTGCCAGCAGCGACTCTGGCGGGACAGGGCTTAATGAGCAGTTCTTC.

This chain links TRBV9 with TRBJ2-7; weak D call: TRBD2 (5 bases). CDR3 length equals 15 residues. From germline, CDR1 is SGDLS and CDR2 YYNGEE. V was clipped by 4 bases and J by 4 bases, with 18 bases between them. DNA of the CDR3: TGTGCCAGCAGCCCCCCTAGCAGAGGCGGGTACGAGCAGTACTTC. It codes for CASSPPSRGGYEQYF.

This clonotype showed up many times. The rearrangement links TRBV9 to TRBJ2-7; D is uncertain. Trimming pared 0 bases from V and 1 base from J, leaving 11 bases between. CDR3 length equals 15 residues. CDR1 is SGDLS, CDR2 YYNGEE, per germline. CDR3 DNA: TGTGCCAGCAGCGTAGAGTCACCCGGATCCTACGAGCAGTACTTC. Protein product: CASSVESPGSYEQYF. Together with reference TRBV9 and TRBJ2-7, the CDR3 gives the full variable domain: DSGVTQTPKHLITATGQRVTLRCSPRSGDLSVYWYQQSLDQGLQFLIQYYNGEERAKGNILERFSAQQFPDLHSELNLSSLELGDSALYFCASSVESPGSYEQYFGPGTRLTVT.

A few counts support this clonotype. J is TRBJ1-5 and V is TRBV12-3 or TRBV12-4; the match to TRBD1 covers 7 bases. Losses at the gene ends were 7 bases for V and 3 bases for J; bases not matched to a gene: 6. The CDR3 is made up of 14 amino acids. The chain's CDR3 is CASTSGGYNQPQHF. DNA of the CDR3: TGTGCCAGCACCTCAGGGGGATACAATCAGCCCCAGCATTTT.

V and J are TRBV5-5 and TRBJ1-1; no firm D call. CDR3 length equals 15 residues. Deletions cut 4 bases from V and 0 bases from J, with 13 bases between. Germline V CDR1 and CDR2: SGHKS, YYEKEE (reference sequence). The CDR3 coding sequence is TGTGCCAGCAGCCAAGGGAGGGCGATGAACACTGAAGCTTTCTTT. Translation: CASSQGRAMNTEAFF.

J is TRBJ2-5 and V is TRBV6-2 or TRBV6-3; D is unclear. Trimming pared 4 bases from V and 4 bases from J, leaving 22 bases between. The CDR3 contains 17 residues. Germline V lookup: CDR1 MNHEY, CDR2 SVGEGT. The CDR3 here is CASSWRAGERLRETQYF. The CDR3 bases are TGTGCCAGCAGTTGGCGAGCCGGAGAACGTTTAAGAGAGACCCAGTACTTC.

This clonotype was picked up a small number of times. The chain links TRBV14 to TRBJ2-7, with TRBD1 identical over 7 bases. J gave up 0 bases and V 7 bases, and 3 bases lay outside the gene matches. The CDR3 contains 13 residues. Germline assignment: CDR1 SGHDN and CDR2 FVKESK. The CDR3 DNA follows: TGTGCCAGCATGGGGACAGACTCCTACGAGCAGTACTTC. Protein product: CASMGTDSYEQYF.

This chain connects TRBV15 to TRBJ2-3; D gene unclear. The CDR3 has 14 residues. V lost 3 bases to trimming and J lost 1 base, with 8 bases between them. The germline CDR1 and CDR2 sequences are LNHNV and YYDKDF (reference sequence). The DNA of the CDR3 is TGTGCCACCAGCAGCTTTCCTGGCACAGATACGCAGTATTTT. Residues: CATSSFPGTDTQYF.

This clonotype was seen more than once but under ten times. This chain uses TRBV9 with TRBJ2-3, with D hard to call. V was cut by 4 bases and J by 6 bases, with 9 bases left in between. Germline CDR1 is SGDLS and CDR2 is YYNGEE. This CDR3 contains 12 residues. CDR3 amino acids: CASSTNDDTQYF. DNA of the CDR3: TGTGCCAGCAGCACCAACGACGATACGCAGTATTTT.

This clonotype was counted a few times. The rearrangement joins TRBV4-3 to TRBJ2-7; tentative D call: TRBD1 (5 bases). The CDR3 covers 15 residues. Trimming pared 0 bases from V and 3 bases from J, leaving 12 bases between. Germline V lookup: CDR1 LGHNA, CDR2 YSLEER. The DNA of the CDR3 is TGCGCCAGCAGCCAAGACAGGGTAGGAGTCTACGAGCAGTACTTC. The encoded protein is CASSQDRVGVYEQYF.

This clonotype was observed a handful of times. J is TRBJ1-4 and V is TRBV6-5, with a tentative D call TRBD1 (5 bases). The CDR3 consists of 15 residues. Germline CDR1 and CDR2: MNHEY and SVGAGI. The V end lost 2 bases, the J end lost 4 bases, and 11 bases lay between the germline ends. CDR3 region: CASSYGGGGNEKLFF. In nucleotides, the CDR3 is TGTGCCAGCAGTTACGGGGGAGGAGGTAATGAAAAACTGTTTTTT.

V usage is TRBV15 and J usage is TRBJ2-3; D unresolved. V lost 3 bases and J 5 bases, leaving 6 bases between the germline ends. Germline V gives CDR1 LNHNV, CDR2 YYDKDF (reference sequence). The CDR3 runs 12 residues. The CDR3 protein is CATSRTVDTQYF. In DNA form, the CDR3 reads TGTGCCACCAGCAGGACGGTAGATACGCAGTATTTT.

The table lists this clonotype with a few counts. This sequence joins TRBV20-1 and TRBJ2-1; possibly TRBD2 for D (6 bases). Per the germline V gene, CDR1 is DFQATT and CDR2 is SNEGSKA (reference sequence). The CDR3 runs 14 residues. CDR3 region: CSAKAGLSYNEQFF. Written as DNA, the CDR3 is TGCAGCGCGAAGGCGGGACTCTCCTACAATGAGCAGTTCTTC.

The rearrangement joins TRBV7-6 to TRBJ2-1; 13 nucleotides match TRBD2. Trimming took 5 bases from V and 3 from J; bases not matched to a gene: 10. The CDR3 is made up of 18 amino acids. The germline V gene has CDR1 SGHVS and CDR2 FNYEAQ. This CDR3 is CASSILAGGPGYYNEQFF. The CDR3 nucleotides are TGTGCCAGCAGCATACTAGCGGGAGGGCCTGGGTACTACAATGAGCAGTTCTTC.

This clonotype was observed a handful of times. The V call is TRBV12-3 or TRBV12-4, the J call TRBJ2-1; the match to TRBD2 covers 8 bases. V lost 5 bases to trimming and J lost 3 bases; unmatched junction nucleotides: 6. The CDR3 has 15 residues. The CDR3 region is CASSLSGDYYNEQFF. The CDR3 DNA reads TGTGCCAGCAGTCTTAGCGGGGACTACTACAATGAGCAGTTCTTC.

The sample holds a few counts of this clonotype. The chain combines TRBV5-1 with TRBJ2-1; D uncertain. In germline, CDR1 is SGHRS, CDR2 YFSETQ. This CDR3 is built from 13 residues. V was pared by 1 base and J by 4 bases, with 6 bases between. The CDR3 loop reads CASSLPRYNEQFF. The DNA for the CDR3 is TGCGCCAGCAGCTTGCCCAGATACAATGAGCAGTTCTTC.

This clonotype was detected only a few times. The chain couples TRBV7-8 to TRBJ2-2, with 7 bases that match TRBD2. The V gene's germline CDR1 is SGHVS and CDR2 FQNEAQ. The J segment lost 7 bases and the V segment lost 11 bases, leaving 7 bases of the junction unmatched. This CDR3 spans 12 amino acids. The CDR3 sequence: CAAGGSIGELFF. In DNA, the CDR3 is TGTGCCGCGGGCGGGAGCATCGGGGAGCTGTTTTTT.

This rearrangement joins TRBV10-3 to TRBJ2-3; 8 positions match TRBD2. Germline CDR1 reads ENHRY; CDR2 reads SYGVKD. This CDR3 spans 15 amino acids. V shed 5 bases and J 1 base; nucleotides not matched to a gene: 5. The CDR3 protein is CAISTLAVGTDTQYF. In DNA form, the CDR3 reads TGTGCCATCAGTACACTAGCGGTTGGCACAGATACGCAGTATTTT.

V and J are TRBV10-3 and TRBJ2-6, with D possibly called TRBD1 or TRBD2 (5 bases each). V was cut by 7 bases and J by 0 bases, with 13 bases left in between. Germline V gives CDR1 ENHRY, CDR2 SYGVKD. The CDR3 covers 16 residues. CDR3 in amino acids: CAITYRGPSGANVLTF. CDR3 DNA: TGTGCCATCACCTACCGGGGCCCCTCTGGGGCCAACGTCCTGACTTTC.

The rearrangement uses TRBV6-1 and TRBJ2-1; 8 positions agree with TRBD1. The V gene's germline CDR1 is MNHNS and CDR2 SASEGT. The ends lost 4 bases at V and 3 bases at J; junction bases unmatched: 5. The CDR3 runs to 15 residues. For the CDR3, the DNA is TGTGCCAGCAGTGGGGGGACAGGCCGCTACAATGAGCAGTTCTTC. Its protein is CASSGGTGRYNEQFF.

The sample holds a few counts of this clonotype. CDR3 bases: TGTGCCAGCAGTTTTTTTGGGGCATCACCCAAAAACATTCAGTACTTC. Its protein is CASSFFGASPKNIQYF. The genes are TRBV12-3 or TRBV12-4 and TRBJ2-4, with a possible D match to TRBD1 (5 bases). Trimming pared 3 bases from V and 2 bases from J, leaving 14 bases between. This CDR3 is built from 16 residues.

This clonotype has just a few counts. The chain uses TRBV28 and TRBJ2-7, with D perhaps matching TRBD1 (6 bases). In germline, CDR1 is MDHEN, CDR2 SYDVKM. V gave up 6 bases and J gave up 0 bases, with 15 bases separating them. The CDR3 spans 15 residues. CDR3 in amino acids: CASRYEVGASYEQYF. CDR3 sequence (DNA): TGTGCCAGCAGATACGAGGTGGGGGCCTCCTACGAGCAGTACTTC.

This clonotype was counted ten times or more. The CDR3 protein is CASSLAQGSEQYF. DNA for the CDR3: TGTGCCAGCAGTTTAGCGCAGGGTTCGGAGCAGTACTTC. J is TRBJ2-7 and V is TRBV12-3 or TRBV12-4; maybe TRBD1 (5 bases). V was trimmed by 0 bases and J by 7 bases, leaving 10 bases between them. The CDR3 runs 13 residues.